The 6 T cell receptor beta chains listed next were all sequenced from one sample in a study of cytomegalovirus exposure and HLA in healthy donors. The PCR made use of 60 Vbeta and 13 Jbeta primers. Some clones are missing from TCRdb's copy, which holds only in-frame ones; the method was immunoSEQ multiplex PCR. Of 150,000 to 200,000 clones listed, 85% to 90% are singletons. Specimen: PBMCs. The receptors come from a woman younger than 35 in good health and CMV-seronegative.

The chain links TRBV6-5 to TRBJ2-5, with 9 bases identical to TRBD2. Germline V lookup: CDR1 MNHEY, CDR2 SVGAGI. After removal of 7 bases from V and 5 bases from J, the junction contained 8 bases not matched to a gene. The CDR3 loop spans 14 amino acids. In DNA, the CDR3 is TGTGCCAGCAAGCCTAGCGGGAACGACGAGACCCAGTACTTC. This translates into CASKPSGNDETQYF.

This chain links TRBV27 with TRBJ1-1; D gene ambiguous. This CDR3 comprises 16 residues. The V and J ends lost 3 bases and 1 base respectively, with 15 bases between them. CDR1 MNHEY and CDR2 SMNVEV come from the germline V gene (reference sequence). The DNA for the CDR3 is TGTGCCAGCAGTTTGGGCCGCCAGACACCGAACACTGAAGCTTTCTTT. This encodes CASSLGRQTPNTEAFF.

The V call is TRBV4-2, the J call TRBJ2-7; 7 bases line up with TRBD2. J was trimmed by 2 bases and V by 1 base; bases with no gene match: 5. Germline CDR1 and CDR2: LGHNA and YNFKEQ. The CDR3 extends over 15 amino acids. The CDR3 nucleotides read TGTGCCAGCAGCCAAGCTCCGGGAGGTGCCTACGAGCAGTACTTC. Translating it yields CASSQAPGGAYEQYF.

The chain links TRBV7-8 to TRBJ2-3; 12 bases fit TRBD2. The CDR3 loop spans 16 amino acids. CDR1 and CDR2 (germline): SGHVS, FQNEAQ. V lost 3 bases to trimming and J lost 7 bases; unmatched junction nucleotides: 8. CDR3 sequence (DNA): TGTGCCAGCAGCTTCCCTGGACTAGCGGGAATAAATACGCAGTATTTT. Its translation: CASSFPGLAGINTQYF.

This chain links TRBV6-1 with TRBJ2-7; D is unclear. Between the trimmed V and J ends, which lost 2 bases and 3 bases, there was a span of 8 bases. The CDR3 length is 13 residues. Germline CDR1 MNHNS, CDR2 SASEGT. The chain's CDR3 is CASSEHNSYEQYF. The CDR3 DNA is TGTGCCAGCAGTGAACACAACAGCTACGAGCAGTACTTC.

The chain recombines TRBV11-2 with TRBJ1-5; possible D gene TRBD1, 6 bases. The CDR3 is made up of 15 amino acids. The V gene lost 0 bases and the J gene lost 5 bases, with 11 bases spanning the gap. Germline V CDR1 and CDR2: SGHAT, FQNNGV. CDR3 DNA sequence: TGTGCCAGCAGCTTAGAGGGGACAAGGTATCAGCCCCAGCATTTT. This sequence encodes CASSLEGTRYQPQHF.